This T cell receptor (beta chain) originates from a study of cytomegalovirus exposure and HLA in healthy donors. Study conclusions and caveats: Subsequent analysis showed first-cohort TCR clusters tending to co-occur in more than 90 validation repertoires. Testing in vitro showed a few CMV-associated chains specific for CMV antigens. Despite most TCR sequences being rare, some public TCRs occurred in many donors.

Germline CDR1 is SGHDT and CDR2 is YYEEEE. This CDR3 comprises 15 residues. The V end lost 1 base, the J end lost 3 bases, and 13 bases lay between the germline ends. Notes on this clone: Its antigen is undetermined.

Profiling relied on immunoSEQ multiplex PCR, and the TCRdb table lists in-frame clones only, not all of them. The sample holds approximately 150,000 clones; roughly 86% are singletons and the top ten take less than 3.5%. The donors formed part of the 120-subject validation cohort, distinct from the approximately 670-subject first cohort. The TCR was taken from a young man in good health and CMV-seropositive. V and J are TRBV5-6 and TRBJ1-1; possibly TRBD1 for D (5 bases). Sequences were obtained from PBMCs. The CDR3 is CASSLHQGWDTEAFF. The CDR3 DNA follows: TGTGCCAGCAGCTTGCATCAGGGTTGGGACACTGAAGCTTTCTTT.